This TCR beta chain was identified in a study of early T cells in non-severe SARS-CoV-2 infection. As regards this clonotype: One end of the junction does not line up with germline, which may come from a read error.

A single record per CDR3 protein comes from TCRdb applying MiXCR to the 5' RACE reads. Among fewer than 65,000 distinct CDR3 sequences listed, about 8% were seen once. The sequenced sample was whole blood, obtained at baseline. This clonotype originated in an adult who was a healthcare worker with PCR-confirmed SARS-CoV-2 infection or an uninfected control (not recorded which).

CDR3 sequence reads: CSAKLGQGVTYERYF. For the CDR3, the DNA is TGCAGTGCAAAGCTCGGACAGGGGGTGACCTACGAGCGGTACTTC. V gene TRBV20-1 combines with J gene TRBJ2-7; 10 bases match TRBD1. Germline CDR1 and CDR2: DFQATT and SNEGSKA (reference sequence). This CDR3 region has 15 residues.